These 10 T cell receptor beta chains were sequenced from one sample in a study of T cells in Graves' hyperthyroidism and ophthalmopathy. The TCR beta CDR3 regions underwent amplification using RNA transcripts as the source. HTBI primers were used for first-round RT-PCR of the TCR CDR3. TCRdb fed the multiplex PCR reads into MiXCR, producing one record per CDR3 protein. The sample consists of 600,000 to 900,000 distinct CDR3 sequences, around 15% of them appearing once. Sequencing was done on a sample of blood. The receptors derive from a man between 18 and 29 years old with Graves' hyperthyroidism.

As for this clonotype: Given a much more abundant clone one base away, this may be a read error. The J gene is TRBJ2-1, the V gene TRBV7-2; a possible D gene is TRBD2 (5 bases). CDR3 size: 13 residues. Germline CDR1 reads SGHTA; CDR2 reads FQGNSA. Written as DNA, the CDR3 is TGTGCCAGCAGCCAACCCGGAGGAGATGAGCAGTCCTTC. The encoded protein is CASSQPGGDEQSF.

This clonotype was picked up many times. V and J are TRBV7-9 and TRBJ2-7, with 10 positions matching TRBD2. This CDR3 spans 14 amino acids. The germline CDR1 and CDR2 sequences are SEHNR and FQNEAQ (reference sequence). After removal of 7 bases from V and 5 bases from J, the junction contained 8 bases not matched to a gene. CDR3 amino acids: CASTTSGTSDEQYF. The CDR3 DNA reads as TGTGCCAGCACCACATCCGGGACTAGCGACGAGCAGTACTTC.

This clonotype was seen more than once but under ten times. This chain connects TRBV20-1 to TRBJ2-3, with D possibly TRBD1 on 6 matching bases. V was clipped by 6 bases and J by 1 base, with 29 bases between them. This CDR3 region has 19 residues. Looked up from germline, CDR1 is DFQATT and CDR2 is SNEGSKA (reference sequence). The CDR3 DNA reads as TGCAGTGCCGATACCCGCACAGTTATTCTGGCAGGGGGCACAGATACGCAGTATTTT. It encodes CSADTRTVILAGGTDTQYF.

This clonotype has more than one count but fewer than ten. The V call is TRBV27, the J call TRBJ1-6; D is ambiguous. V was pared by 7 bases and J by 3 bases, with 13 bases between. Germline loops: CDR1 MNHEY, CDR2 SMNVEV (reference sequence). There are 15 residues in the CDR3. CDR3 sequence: CASKIRTGYNSPLHF. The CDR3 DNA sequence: TGTGCCAGCAAGATAAGGACGGGCTATAATTCACCCCTCCACTTT.

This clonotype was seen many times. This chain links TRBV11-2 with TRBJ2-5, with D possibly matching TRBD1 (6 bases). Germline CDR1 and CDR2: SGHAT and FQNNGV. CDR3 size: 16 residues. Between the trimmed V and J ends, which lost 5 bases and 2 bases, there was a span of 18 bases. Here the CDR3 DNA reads TGTGCCAGCAGCAGCCGACCCCCGGGACAACAAGAGACCCAGTACTTC. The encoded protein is CASSSRPPGQQETQYF.

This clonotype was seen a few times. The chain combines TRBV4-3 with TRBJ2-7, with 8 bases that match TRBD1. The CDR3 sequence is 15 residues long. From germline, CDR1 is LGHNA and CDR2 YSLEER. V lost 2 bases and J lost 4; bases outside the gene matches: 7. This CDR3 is CASSQTQGARYEQYF. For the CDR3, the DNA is TGCGCCAGCAGCCAAACCCAGGGGGCGCGGTACGAGCAGTACTTC.

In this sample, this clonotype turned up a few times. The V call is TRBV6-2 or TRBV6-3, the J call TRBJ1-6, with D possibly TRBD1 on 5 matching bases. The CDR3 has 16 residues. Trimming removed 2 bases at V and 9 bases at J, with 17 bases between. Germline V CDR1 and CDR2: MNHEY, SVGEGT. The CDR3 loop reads CASSYVRGTGSSPLHF. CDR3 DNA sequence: TGTGCCAGCAGTTACGTTAGGGGAACGGGGAGTTCACCCCTCCACTTT.

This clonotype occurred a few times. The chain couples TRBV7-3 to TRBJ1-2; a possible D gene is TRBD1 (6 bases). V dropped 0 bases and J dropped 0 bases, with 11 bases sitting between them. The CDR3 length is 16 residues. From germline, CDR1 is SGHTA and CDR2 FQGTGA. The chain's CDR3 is CASSLTGGTSNYGYTF. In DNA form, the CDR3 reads TGTGCCAGCAGCTTAACAGGGGGGACTTCTAACTATGGCTACACCTTC.

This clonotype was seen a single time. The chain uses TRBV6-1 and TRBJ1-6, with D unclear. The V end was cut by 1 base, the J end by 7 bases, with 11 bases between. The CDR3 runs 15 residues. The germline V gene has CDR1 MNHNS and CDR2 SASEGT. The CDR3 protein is CASSEVEGGNSPLHF. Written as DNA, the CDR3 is TGTGCCAGCAGTGAAGTGGAGGGAGGCAATTCACCCCTCCACTTT.

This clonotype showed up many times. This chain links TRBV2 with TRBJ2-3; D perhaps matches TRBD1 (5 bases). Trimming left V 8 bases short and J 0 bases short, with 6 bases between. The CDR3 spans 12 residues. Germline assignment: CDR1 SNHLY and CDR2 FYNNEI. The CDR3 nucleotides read TGTGCCAGCGACAGAAGCACAGATACGCAGTATTTT. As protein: CASDRSTDTQYF.